Listed here are 9 T cell receptor beta chains from one sample, sequenced in a study of identical twins. TCRdb called the 5' RACE reads again in MiXCR, with one record for every CDR3 protein. The data contain around 200,000 distinct CDR3 sequences, over 8% of them singletons. The sequencing input was memory (CD45RO+) T cells sorted from blood. Source of these receptors: a woman under 30 in good health.

This clonotype was counted ten times or more. The rearrangement links TRBV5-1 to TRBJ1-2, with D maybe TRBD1 (6 bases). CDR3 length: 13 residues. Trimming shortened V by 5 bases and J by 2 bases, and 10 bases separated the two germline ends. Germline CDR1 reads SGHRS; CDR2 reads YFSETQ. The CDR3 bases are TGCGCCAGCAGTTTCGGACAGAACTATGGCTACACCTTC. This encodes CASSFGQNYGYTF.

The chain combines TRBV29-1 with TRBJ1-2; D gene unclear. The germline gives CDR1 SQVTM, CDR2 ANQGSEA. Between the trimmed V and J ends, which lost 2 bases and 8 bases, there was a span of 12 bases. The CDR3 has 12 amino acids. CDR3 amino acids: CSVEWGRDGYTF. The CDR3 DNA follows: TGCAGCGTTGAATGGGGTAGAGACGGCTACACCTTC.

There are a few counts of this clonotype. The chain has TRBV30 and TRBJ2-5; D is possibly TRBD2 (5 bases). CDR1 and CDR2 from the germline V gene are GTSNPN and SVGIG (reference sequence). Trimming removed 5 bases from V and 5 bases from J, with 15 bases in between. The CDR3 extends over 13 amino acids. The DNA for the CDR3 is TGTGCCTGGCAAAGGACTGGTCTGGAGACCCAGTACTTC. It is translated as CAWQRTGLETQYF.

The CDR3, as DNA: TGCGCCAGCAGCCAAGATCGGCAGGACTACGAGCAGTACTTC. This gives the protein CASSQDRQDYEQYF. V gene TRBV4-3 combines with J gene TRBJ2-7; no clear D gene. Trimming stripped 0 bases from V and 3 bases from J, with 9 bases between. The CDR3 loop spans 14 amino acids. Germline V lookup: CDR1 LGHNA, CDR2 YSLEER.

The chain recombines TRBV20-1 with TRBJ2-4; D is undetermined. Trimming took off 3 bases at V and 0 bases at J, with 6 bases between the two ends. The V gene's germline CDR1 is DFQATT and CDR2 SNEGSKA (reference sequence). There are 13 residues in the CDR3. The DNA for the CDR3 is TGCAGTGCTAGTTATCCAGCCAAAAACATTCAGTACTTC. Its protein is CSASYPAKNIQYF.

The chain joins TRBV7-9 to TRBJ2-3; weak D call: TRBD2 (5 bases). The ends were cut back, 5 bases at V and 4 bases at J, with 16 bases in the middle. Germline CDR1 SEHNR, CDR2 FQNEAQ (reference sequence). The CDR3 runs to 15 residues. The chain's CDR3 is CASSVMTEESDTQYF. Here the CDR3 DNA reads TGTGCCAGCAGCGTTATGACGGAGGAATCAGATACGCAGTATTTT.

The V call is TRBV7-9, the J call TRBJ1-3; D is unclear. This CDR3 has 13 amino acids. Germline lookup yields CDR1 SEHNR and CDR2 FQNEAQ (reference sequence). The germline V and J ends were trimmed by 3 bases and 4 bases, with 7 bases remaining between them. The CDR3 here is CASSLNEGNTIYF. The CDR3 DNA is TGTGCCAGCAGCTTGAACGAGGGAAACACCATATATTTT.

This clonotype has a count of ten or more. This chain links TRBV20-1 with TRBJ2-7; no clear D. V dropped 5 bases and J dropped 7 bases, with 12 bases sitting between them. CDR3 length: 11 residues. Looked up from germline, CDR1 is DFQATT and CDR2 is SNEGSKA (reference sequence). CDR3 residues: CSAGINGEQYF. CDR3 DNA sequence: TGCAGTGCTGGTATAAACGGAGAGCAGTACTTC.

The table lists this clonotype with a few counts. V usage is TRBV9 and J usage is TRBJ1-6, with 9 bases identical to TRBD1. From germline, CDR1 is SGDLS and CDR2 YYNGEE. The J segment lost 13 bases and the V segment lost 5 bases, leaving 13 bases of the junction unmatched. The CDR3 is 15 amino acids. CDR3 in DNA: TGTGCCAGCAGTCAAGGTGGGACAGGGTTTCTGCCCCTCCACTTT. Its protein is CASSQGGTGFLPLHF.